This TCR beta chain emerged from a study of cytomegalovirus exposure and HLA in healthy donors. The CDR3 has 16 residues. Looked up from germline, CDR1 is SGHVS and CDR2 is FQNEAQ. V was shortened by 1 base and J by 0 bases, with 10 bases between the two germline ends. PCR involved 60 Vbeta and 13 Jbeta primers. The protocol was immunoSEQ multiplex PCR, while the TCRdb copy is restricted to in-frame clones and leaves out a portion. The repertoire holds about 180,000 clones, with less than 90% as singletons. The clonotype was recovered from a girl between 10 and 17 years old in good health and CMV-seropositive. The sequencing sample was made of PBMCs. The chain has TRBV7-8 and TRBJ2-1; tentative D call: TRBD1 (6 bases). CDR3 in DNA: TGTGCCAGCAGCTTAGGAAGAGGGGGCTCCTACAATGAGCAGTTCTTC. Amino acid sequence: CASSLGRGGSYNEQFF.